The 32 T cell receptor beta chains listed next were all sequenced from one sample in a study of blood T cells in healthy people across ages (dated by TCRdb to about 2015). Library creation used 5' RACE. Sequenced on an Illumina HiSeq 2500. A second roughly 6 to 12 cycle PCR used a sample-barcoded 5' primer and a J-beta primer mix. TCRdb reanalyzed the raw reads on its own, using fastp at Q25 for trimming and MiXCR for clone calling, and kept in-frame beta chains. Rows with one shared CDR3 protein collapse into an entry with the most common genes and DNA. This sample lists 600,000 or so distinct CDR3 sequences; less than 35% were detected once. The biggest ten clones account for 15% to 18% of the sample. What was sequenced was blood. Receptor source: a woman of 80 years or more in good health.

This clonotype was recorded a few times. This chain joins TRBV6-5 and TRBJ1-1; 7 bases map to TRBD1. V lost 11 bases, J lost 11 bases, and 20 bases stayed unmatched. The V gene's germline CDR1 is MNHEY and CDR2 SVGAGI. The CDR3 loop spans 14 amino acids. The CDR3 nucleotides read TGTGCCGTTTCCGGAGGGGCCCCAGGGGGAACGGCTTTCTTT. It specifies CAVSGGAPGGTAFF.

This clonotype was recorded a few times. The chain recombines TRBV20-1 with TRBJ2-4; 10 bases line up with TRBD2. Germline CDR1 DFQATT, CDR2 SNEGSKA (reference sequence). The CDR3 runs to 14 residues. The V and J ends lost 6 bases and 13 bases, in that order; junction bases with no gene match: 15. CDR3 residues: CSAQSGGAPDEQYF. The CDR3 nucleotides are TGCAGTGCCCAGAGCGGGGGGGCCCCCGATGAGCAGTACTTC.

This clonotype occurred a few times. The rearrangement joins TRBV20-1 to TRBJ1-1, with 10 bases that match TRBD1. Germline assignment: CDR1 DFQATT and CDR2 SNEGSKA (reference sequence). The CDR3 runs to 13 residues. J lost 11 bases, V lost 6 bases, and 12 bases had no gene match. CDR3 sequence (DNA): TGCAGTGCCCCCGGGACAGGGGTCCGGTCGGCTTTCTTT. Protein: CSAPGTGVRSAFF.

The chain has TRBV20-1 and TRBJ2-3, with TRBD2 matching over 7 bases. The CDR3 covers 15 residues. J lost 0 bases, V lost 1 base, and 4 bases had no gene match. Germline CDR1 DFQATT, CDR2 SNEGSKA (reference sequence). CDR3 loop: CSARVTSRSTDTQYF. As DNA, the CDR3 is TGCAGTGCTAGAGTGACTAGCCGAAGCACAGATACGCAGTATTTT.

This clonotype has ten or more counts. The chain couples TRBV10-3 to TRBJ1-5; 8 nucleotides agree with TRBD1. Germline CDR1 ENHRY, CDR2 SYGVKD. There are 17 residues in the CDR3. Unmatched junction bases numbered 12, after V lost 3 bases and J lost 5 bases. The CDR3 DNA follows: TGTGCCATCAGTGACGGGACAGGCTGGAGCAGAGATCAGCCCCAGCATTTT. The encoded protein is CAISDGTGWSRDQPQHF.

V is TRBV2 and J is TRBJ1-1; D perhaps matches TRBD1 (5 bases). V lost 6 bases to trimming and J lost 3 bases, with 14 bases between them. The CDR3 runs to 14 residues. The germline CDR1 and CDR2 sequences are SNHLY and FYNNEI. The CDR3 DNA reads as TGTGCCAGCAGCACTCTGGGGGGGTACACTGAAGCTTTCTTT. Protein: CASSTLGGYTEAFF. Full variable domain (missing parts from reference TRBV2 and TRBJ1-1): EPEVTQTPSHQVTQMGQEVILRCVPISNHLYFYWYRQILGQKVEFLVSFYNNEISEKSEIFDDQFSVERPDGSNFTLKIRSTKLEDSAMYFCASSTLGGYTEAFFGQGTRLTVV.

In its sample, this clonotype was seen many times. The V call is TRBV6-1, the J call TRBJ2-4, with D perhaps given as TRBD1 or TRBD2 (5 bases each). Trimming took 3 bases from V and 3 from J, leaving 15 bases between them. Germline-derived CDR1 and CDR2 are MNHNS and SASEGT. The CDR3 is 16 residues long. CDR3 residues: CASSDGTSLFKNIQYF. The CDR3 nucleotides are TGTGCCAGCAGTGACGGGACCTCCCTATTCAAAAACATTCAGTACTTC.

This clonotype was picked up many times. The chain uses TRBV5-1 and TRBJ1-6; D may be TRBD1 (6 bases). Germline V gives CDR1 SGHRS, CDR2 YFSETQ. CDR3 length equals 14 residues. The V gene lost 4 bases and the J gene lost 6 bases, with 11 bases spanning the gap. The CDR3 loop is CASSPGGANSPLHF. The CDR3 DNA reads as TGCGCCAGCAGCCCGGGGGGGGCTAATTCACCCCTCCACTTT.

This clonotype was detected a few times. The CDR3 nucleotides read TGTGCCAGCAGCAAGAGGGGTGGCATGGCTGAAGCTTTCTTT. Translation gives CASSKRGGMAEAFF. The genes are TRBV6-6 and TRBJ1-1; D possibly corresponds to TRBD1 (5 bases). Trimming stripped 6 bases from V and 6 bases from J, with 17 bases between. Germline V CDR1 and CDR2: MNHNY, SVGAGI (reference sequence). CDR3 length equals 14 residues.

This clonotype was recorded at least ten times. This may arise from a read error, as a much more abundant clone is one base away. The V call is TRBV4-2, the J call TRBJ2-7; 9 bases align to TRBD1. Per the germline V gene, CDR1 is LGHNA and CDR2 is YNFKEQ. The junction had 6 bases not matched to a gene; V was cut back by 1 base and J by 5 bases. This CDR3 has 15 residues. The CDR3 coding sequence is TGTGCCAGCAGCCAAGGGGGACAGGGCTTTGACGAGCAGTACTTC. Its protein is CASSQGGQGFDEQYF.

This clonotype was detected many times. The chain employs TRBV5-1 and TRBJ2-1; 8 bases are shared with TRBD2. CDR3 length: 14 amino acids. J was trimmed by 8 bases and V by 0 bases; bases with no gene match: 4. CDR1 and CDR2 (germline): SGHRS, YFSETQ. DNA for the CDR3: TGCGCCAGCAGCTTGGTGGCGGGGGGAGATGAGCAGTTCTTC. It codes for CASSLVAGGDEQFF.

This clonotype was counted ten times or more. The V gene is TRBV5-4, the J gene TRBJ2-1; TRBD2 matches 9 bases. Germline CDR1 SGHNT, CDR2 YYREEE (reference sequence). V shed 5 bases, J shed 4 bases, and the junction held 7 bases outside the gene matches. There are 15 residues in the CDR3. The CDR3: CASRAAGGRYNEQFF. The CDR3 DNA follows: TGTGCCAGCAGAGCTGCGGGGGGGCGTTACAATGAGCAGTTCTTC.

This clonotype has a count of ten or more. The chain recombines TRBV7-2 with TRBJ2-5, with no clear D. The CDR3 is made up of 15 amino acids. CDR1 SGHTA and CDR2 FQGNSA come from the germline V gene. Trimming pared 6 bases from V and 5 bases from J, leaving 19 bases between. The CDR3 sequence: CASRIVVRQKETQYF. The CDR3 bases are TGTGCCAGCAGGATCGTAGTCCGGCAGAAGGAGACCCAGTACTTC.

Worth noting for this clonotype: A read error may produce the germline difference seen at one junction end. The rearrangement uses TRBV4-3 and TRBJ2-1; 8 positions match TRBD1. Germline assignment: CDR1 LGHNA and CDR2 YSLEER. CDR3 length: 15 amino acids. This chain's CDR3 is CVSSQDRTGPYEQFF. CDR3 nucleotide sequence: TGCGTCAGCAGCCAAGACCGGACAGGGCCCTACGAGCAGTTCTTC.

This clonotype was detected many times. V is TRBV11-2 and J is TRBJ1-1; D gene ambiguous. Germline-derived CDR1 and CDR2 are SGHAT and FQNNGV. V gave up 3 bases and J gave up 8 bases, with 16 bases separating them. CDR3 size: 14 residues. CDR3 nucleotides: TGTGCCAGCAGCTTCGGCGCCGTTGAAAGGGAAGCTTTCTTT. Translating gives CASSFGAVEREAFF.

CDR3 residues: CASSLATMQGEVKNIQYF. For the CDR3, the DNA is TGCGCCAGCAGCTTGGCTACTATGCAGGGGGAGGTCAAAAACATTCAGTACTTC. The chain couples TRBV5-1 to TRBJ2-4; a weak D match, TRBD1 (7 bases). This CDR3 is 18 amino acids long. CDR1 and CDR2 from the germline V gene are SGHRS and YFSETQ. V shed 0 bases and J shed 3 bases, with 19 bases lying between them. Complete variable domain (other parts from reference TRBV5-1 and TRBJ2-4): KAGVTQTPRYLIKTRGQQVTLSCSPISGHRSVSWYQQTPGQGLQFLFEYFSETQRNKGNFPGRFSGRQFSNSRSEMNVSTLELGDSALYLCASSLATMQGEVKNIQYFGAGTRLSVL.

This CDR3 reads CASSLAQGCNEQFF. The CDR3 DNA sequence: TGTGCCAGCAGCTTGGCACAGGGGTGCAATGAGCAGTTCTTC. The rearrangement links TRBV7-3 to TRBJ2-1; 7 bases map to TRBD1. The CDR3 covers 14 residues. The germline gives CDR1 SGHTA, CDR2 FQGTGA. V was pared by 3 bases and J by 6 bases, with 5 bases of the junction left unmatched. The variable domain in full, completed from reference TRBV7-3 and TRBJ2-1, reads GAGVSQTPSNKVTEKGKYVELRCDPISGHTALYWYRQSLGQGPEFLIYFQGTGAADDSGLPNDRFFAVRPEGSVSTLKIQRTERGDSAVYLCASSLAQGCNEQFFGPGTRLTVL.

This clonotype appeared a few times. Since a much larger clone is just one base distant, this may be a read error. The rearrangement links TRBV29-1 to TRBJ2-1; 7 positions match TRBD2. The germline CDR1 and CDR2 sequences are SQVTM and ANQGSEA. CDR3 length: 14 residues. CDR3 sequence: CSTYPSGSYNEQVF. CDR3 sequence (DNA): TGCAGCACCTACCCTAGCGGCTCCTACAATGAGCAGGTCTTC.

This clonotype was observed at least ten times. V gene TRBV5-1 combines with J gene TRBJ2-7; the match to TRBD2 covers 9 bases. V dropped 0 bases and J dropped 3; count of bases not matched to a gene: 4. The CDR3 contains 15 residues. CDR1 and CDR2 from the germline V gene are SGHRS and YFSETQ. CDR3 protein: CASSLGLAEHYEQYF. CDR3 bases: TGCGCCAGCAGCTTGGGACTAGCGGAACACTACGAGCAGTACTTC.

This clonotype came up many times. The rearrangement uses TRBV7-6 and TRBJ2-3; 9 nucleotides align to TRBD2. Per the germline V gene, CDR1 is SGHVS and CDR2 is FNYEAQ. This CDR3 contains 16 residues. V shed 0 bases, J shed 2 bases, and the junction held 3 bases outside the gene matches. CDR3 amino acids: CASSLASSGATDTQYF. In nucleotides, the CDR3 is TGTGCCAGCAGCTTAGCGTCTAGCGGGGCCACAGATACGCAGTATTTT.

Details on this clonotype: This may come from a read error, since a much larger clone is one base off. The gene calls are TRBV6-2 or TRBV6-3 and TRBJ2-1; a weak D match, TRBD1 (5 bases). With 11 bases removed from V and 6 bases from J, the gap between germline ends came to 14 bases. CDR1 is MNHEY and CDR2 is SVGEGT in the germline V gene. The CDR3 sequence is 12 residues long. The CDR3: CALGEDGNEQFF. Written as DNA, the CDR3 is TGTGCCCTAGGGGAAGACGGCAATGAGCAGTTCTTC.

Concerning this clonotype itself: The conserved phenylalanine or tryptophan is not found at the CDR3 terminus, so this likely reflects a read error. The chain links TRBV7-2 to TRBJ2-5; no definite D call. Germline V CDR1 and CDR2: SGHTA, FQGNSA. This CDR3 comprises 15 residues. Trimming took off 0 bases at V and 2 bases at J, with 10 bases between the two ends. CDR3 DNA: TGTGCCAGCAGCTTAGCGGGGTCGCCTCAAGAGACCCAGTACTGC. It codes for CASSLAGSPQETQYC.

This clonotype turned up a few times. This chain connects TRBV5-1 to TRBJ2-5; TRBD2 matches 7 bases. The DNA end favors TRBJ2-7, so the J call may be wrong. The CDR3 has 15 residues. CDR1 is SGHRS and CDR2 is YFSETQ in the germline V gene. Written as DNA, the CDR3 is TGCGCCAGCAGCCCGGGGGGAGAAGTGGGCTACGAGCAGTACTTC. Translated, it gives CASSPGGEVGYEQYF.

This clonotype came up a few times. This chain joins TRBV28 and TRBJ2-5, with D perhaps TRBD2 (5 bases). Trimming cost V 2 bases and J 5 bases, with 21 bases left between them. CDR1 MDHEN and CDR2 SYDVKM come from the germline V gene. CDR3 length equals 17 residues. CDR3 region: CASSLGQKEVIGETQYF. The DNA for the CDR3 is TGTGCCAGCAGTTTAGGGCAAAAGGAGGTCATTGGGGAGACCCAGTACTTC.

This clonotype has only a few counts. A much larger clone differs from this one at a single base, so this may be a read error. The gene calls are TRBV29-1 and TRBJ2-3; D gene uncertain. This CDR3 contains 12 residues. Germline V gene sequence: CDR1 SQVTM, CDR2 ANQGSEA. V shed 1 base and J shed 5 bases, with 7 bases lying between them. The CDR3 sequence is CSVEGGVDTQYF. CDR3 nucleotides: TGCAGCGTTGAAGGTGGGGTAGATACGCAGTATTTT.

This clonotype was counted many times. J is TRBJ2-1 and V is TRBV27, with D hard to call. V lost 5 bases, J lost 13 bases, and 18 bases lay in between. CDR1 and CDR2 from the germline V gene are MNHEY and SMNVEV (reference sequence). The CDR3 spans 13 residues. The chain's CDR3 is CASSDYPRTQQFF. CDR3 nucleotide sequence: TGTGCCAGCAGTGATTATCCCCGGACCCAACAGTTCTTC.

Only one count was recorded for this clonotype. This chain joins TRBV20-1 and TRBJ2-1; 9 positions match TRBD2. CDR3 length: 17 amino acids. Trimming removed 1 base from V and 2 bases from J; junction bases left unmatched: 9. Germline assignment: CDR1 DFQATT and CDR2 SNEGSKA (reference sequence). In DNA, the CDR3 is TGCAGTGCTAGAGCTCTCTCAGCGGGAGGCCCCTACAATGAGCAGTTCTTC. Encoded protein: CSARALSAGGPYNEQFF.

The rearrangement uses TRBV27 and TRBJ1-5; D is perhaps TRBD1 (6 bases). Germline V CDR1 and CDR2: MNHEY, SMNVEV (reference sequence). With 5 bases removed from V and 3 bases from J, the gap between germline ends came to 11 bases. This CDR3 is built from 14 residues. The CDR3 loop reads CASSPAGANQPQHF. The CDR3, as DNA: TGTGCCAGCAGTCCAGCGGGGGCCAATCAGCCCCAGCATTTT.

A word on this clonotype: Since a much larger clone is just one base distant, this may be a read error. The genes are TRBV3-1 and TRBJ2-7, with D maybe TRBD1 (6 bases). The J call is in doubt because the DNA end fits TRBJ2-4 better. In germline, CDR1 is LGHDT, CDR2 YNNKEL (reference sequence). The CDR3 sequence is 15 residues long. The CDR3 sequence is CTSSQDFQGFDIQYF. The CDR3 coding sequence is TGTACCAGCAGCCAAGATTTTCAGGGGTTCGACATTCAGTACTTC.

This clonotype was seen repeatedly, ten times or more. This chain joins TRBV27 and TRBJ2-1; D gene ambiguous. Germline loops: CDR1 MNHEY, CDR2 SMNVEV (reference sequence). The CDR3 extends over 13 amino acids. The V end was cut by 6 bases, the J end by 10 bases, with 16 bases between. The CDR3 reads CASSRWVFGEQFF. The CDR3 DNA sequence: TGTGCCAGCAGCCGATGGGTCTTCGGGGAGCAGTTCTTC.

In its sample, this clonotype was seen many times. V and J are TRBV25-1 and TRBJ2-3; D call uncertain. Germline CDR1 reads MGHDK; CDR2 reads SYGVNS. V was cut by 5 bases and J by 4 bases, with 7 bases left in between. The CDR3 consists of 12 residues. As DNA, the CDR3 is TGTGCCAGCAGTTCCTTCCCAGATACGCAGTATTTT. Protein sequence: CASSSFPDTQYF. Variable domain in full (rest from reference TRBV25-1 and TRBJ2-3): EADIYQTPRYLVIGTGKKITLECSQTMGHDKMYWYQQDPGMELHLIHYSYGVNSTEKGDLSSESTVSRIRTEHFPLTLESARPSHTSQYLCASSSFPDTQYFGPGTRLTVL.

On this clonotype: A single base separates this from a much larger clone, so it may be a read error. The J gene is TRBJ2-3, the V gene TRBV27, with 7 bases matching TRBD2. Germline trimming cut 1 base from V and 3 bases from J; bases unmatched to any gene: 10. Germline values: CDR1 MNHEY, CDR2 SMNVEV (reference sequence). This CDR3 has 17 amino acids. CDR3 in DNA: TGTGCCAGCAGTTTATACGGACTAGTGGGGAGTACAGATACGCAGTATTTT. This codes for CASSLYGLVGSTDTQYF.